A single sample gave rise to the 26 T cell receptor beta chains below, sequenced in a study of T cell clonality in common variable immunodeficiency. Profiling relied on immunoSEQ multiplex PCR, and the TCRdb table lists in-frame clones only, not all of them. This sample carries roughly 30,000 clones and no singletons, and less than 30% goes to the top ten. Study results and limitations: Fewer deletions and N-nucleotide insertions were reportedly seen in common variable immunodeficiency TCR beta sequences.

No antigens are known for them. What was sequenced was peripheral blood mononuclear cells. The receptors here all came from a human donor with common variable immunodeficiency.

This clone was found many times. Read sequence stops 3 residues before the CDR3 end, and the germline J gene provides the missing end. V usage is TRBV18 and J usage is TRBJ1-3; 7 bases align to TRBD1. Unmatched junction bases numbered 5, after V lost 0 bases and J lost 3 bases. The CDR3 has 16 residues. CDR1 is KGHSH and CDR2 is LQKENI in the germline V gene. CDR3 residues: CASSPPGTERGNTIYF. The sequenced CDR3 bases are TGTGCCAGCTCACCACCCGGGACAGAACGTGGAAACACC.

A remark on this clone: The CDR3 end falls 3 residues outside the read, so it is completed with the germline J gene. V gene TRBV7-2 combines with J gene TRBJ2-5; TRBD1 matches 9 bases. The junction had 1 base not matched to a gene; V was cut back by 1 base and J by 4 bases. CDR1 SGHTA and CDR2 FQGNSA come from the germline V gene. The CDR3 is 14 residues long. The CDR3 protein is CASSLDRGRETQYF. The CDR3 bases that were read are TGTGCCAGCAGCTTAGACAGGGGGCGAGAGACC.

This clone was observed at least ten times. The read comes to an end 3 residues before the CDR3 does, leaving the germline J gene to fill in the end. V and J are TRBV11-2 and TRBJ1-2; TRBD1 matches 8 bases. There are 15 residues in the CDR3. From germline, CDR1 is SGHAT and CDR2 FQNNGV. CDR3 DNA, as far as it was read: TGTGCCAGCAGCTTAGTTGGCAGGGGGCTTGGGGGC. It is translated as CASSLVGRGLGG. The entire CDR3 protein reads CASSLVGRGLGGYTF.

With regard to this clone: The missing CDR3 end, 3 residues past where the read stops, is filled in from the germline J gene. This chain links TRBV7-9 with TRBJ2-5; D unresolved. Looked up from germline, CDR1 is SEHNR and CDR2 is FQNEAQ (reference sequence). The CDR3 covers 15 residues. Trimming shortened V by 0 bases and J by 4 bases, and 12 bases separated the two germline ends. The covered CDR3 bases are TGTGCCAGCAGCTTAGCGGTCATAACTCGAGAGACC. This codes for CASSLAVITRET. The full-length CDR3 reads as CASSLAVITRETQYF.

This clone was recorded at least ten times. The CDR3 end falls 3 residues outside the read, so it is completed with the germline J gene. V gene TRBV6-4 combines with J gene TRBJ2-2; D is undetermined. The V end was cut by 5 bases, the J end by 0 bases, with 7 bases between. The CDR3 is 14 residues long. Germline assignment: CDR1 MRHNA and CDR2 SNTAGT. The covered CDR3 bases are TGTGCCAGCAGTCTCACAGCGAACACCGGGGAG. Translated, it gives CASSLTANTGE. The whole CDR3 protein is CASSLTANTGELFF.

This clone was counted at least ten times. The read ends 3 residues before the CDR3 terminus; that terminus is restored from the germline J gene. V is TRBV7-2 and J is TRBJ1-1; D possibly corresponds to TRBD1 (5 bases). V shed 0 bases and J shed 1 base, with 12 bases lying between them. This CDR3 is 16 amino acids long. CDR1 is SGHTA, CDR2 FQGNSA, per germline. The chain's CDR3 is CASSLAEAGPNTEAFF. The CDR3 DNA, read in part, is TGTGCCAGCAGCTTAGCGGAAGCGGGACCGAACACTGAA. Together with reference TRBV7-2 and TRBJ1-1, the CDR3 gives the full variable domain: GAGVSQSPSNKVTEKGKDVELRCDPISGHTALYWYRQSLGQGLEFLIYFQGNSAPDKSGLPSDRFSAERTGGSVSTLTIQRTQQEDSAVYLCASSLAEAGPNTEAFFGQGTRLTVV.

As for this clone: The DNA ends 3 residues before the CDR3 does, and the rest of the CDR3 is filled in from the germline J gene. J is TRBJ1-2 and V is TRBV6-2 or TRBV6-3, with TRBD1 as a possible D gene (6 bases). The germline CDR1 and CDR2 sequences are MNHEY and SVGEGT. This CDR3 comprises 14 residues. The CDR3 loop reads CASTYPAGAAGYTF. The DNA read from the CDR3 is TGTGCCAGCACCTACCCCGCAGGGGCGGCAGGC.

This clone was seen more than once but under ten times. Read coverage stops 3 residues before the CDR3 terminus; the germline J gene supplies the remainder. The chain links TRBV29-1 to TRBJ2-7; D possibly corresponds to TRBD2 (5 bases). The CDR3 loop spans 16 amino acids. The germline V and J ends were trimmed by 0 bases and 0 bases, with 15 bases remaining between them. The germline V gene encodes CDR1 SQVTM and CDR2 ANQGSEA. The DNA read from the CDR3 is TGCAGCGTTGAAGAGAGAAGGACTCCGAGCTCCTACGAG. Its translation is CSVEERRTPSSYE. The whole CDR3 protein is CSVEERRTPSSYEQYF.

In regard to this clone: The read terminates 3 residues ahead of where the CDR3 ends, so the germline J gene completes it. The rearrangement joins TRBV7-8 to TRBJ2-3; 8 bases map to TRBD2. This CDR3 has 17 residues. Trimming at V came to 1 base and at J to 2 bases, leaving 8 bases not matched to a gene. Per germline, CDR1 SGHVS and CDR2 FQNEAQ. CDR3 protein: CASSLGLSSGPTDTQYF. The part of the CDR3 DNA that was read is TGTGCCAGCAGCTTAGGGTTGTCTAGCGGGCCCACAGATACG.

Ten or more counts support this clone. Coverage ceases 3 residues before the CDR3 finishes, and the germline J gene fills in the end. The rearrangement uses TRBV18 and TRBJ2-7; D is ambiguous. The CDR3 is made up of 12 amino acids. Trimming cost V 4 bases and J 3 bases, with 7 bases left between them. Germline V gene lookup returns CDR1 KGHSH and CDR2 LQKENI. CDR3 loop: CASSLLGYEQYF. CDR3 bases read: TGTGCCAGCTCACTTCTCGGCTACGAG.

This clone was seen a few times. The read gets to within 3 residues of the CDR3 end, and the germline J gene fills in the rest. The V call is TRBV19, the J call TRBJ1-2; D ambiguous. The CDR3 runs to 15 residues. The V gene's germline CDR1 is LNHDA and CDR2 SQIVND (reference sequence). V shed 3 bases and J shed 0 bases, with 11 bases lying between them. The CDR3 sequence: CASSMPNGANYGYTF. The sequenced part of the CDR3 DNA is TGTGCCAGTAGTATGCCCAACGGGGCTAACTATGGC. The entire variable domain, with the rest obtained from reference TRBV19 and TRBJ1-2, is as follows: DGGITQSPKYLFRKEGQNVTLSCEQNLNHDAMYWYRQDPGQGLRLIYYSQIVNDFQKGDIAEGYSVSREKKESFPLTVTSAQKNPTAFYLCASSMPNGANYGYTFGSGTRLTVV.

As for this clone: The CDR3 end falls 3 residues outside the read, so it is completed with the germline J gene. The chain couples TRBV10-2 to TRBJ2-3; the match to TRBD2 covers 8 bases. Unmatched junction bases numbered 9, after V lost 7 bases and J lost 3 bases. The CDR3 contains 15 residues. Germline CDR1 is WSHSY and CDR2 is SAAADI. Partial CDR3 DNA: TGCGCCAGCACCCTGAGCGGGGGAAGTACAGATACG. Residues: CASTLSGGSTDT. The whole CDR3 protein reads CASTLSGGSTDTQYF.

This clone has a count of ten or more. The read comes to an end 3 residues before the CDR3 does, leaving the germline J gene to fill in the end. The chain uses TRBV10-3 and TRBJ1-4; TRBD1 matches at 8 bases. The J segment lost 2 bases and the V segment lost 3 bases, leaving 8 bases of the junction unmatched. CDR1 ENHRY and CDR2 SYGVKD come from the germline V gene. CDR3 length equals 17 residues. Here the CDR3 reads CAISDGRGRSTNEKLFF. The DNA read from the CDR3 is TGTGCCATCAGTGACGGCAGGGGGCGCTCCACTAATGAAAAA.

This clone appeared many times. The CDR3 end lies 3 residues beyond the end of the read and is filled in from the germline J gene. J is TRBJ2-1 and V is TRBV14; D possibly corresponds to TRBD2 (7 bases). There are 17 residues in the CDR3. Trimming cost V 3 bases and J 6 bases, with 21 bases left between them. The germline V gene has CDR1 SGHDN and CDR2 FVKESK. The sequenced CDR3 bases are TGTGCCAGCAGCCACAACACATGGGGGGGCCTCGGCAATGAG. Translated, it gives CASSHNTWGGLGNE. The whole CDR3 sequence reads CASSHNTWGGLGNEQFF.

To note about this clone: The read ends 3 residues shy of where the CDR3 ends; the end is completed using the germline J gene. Other nucleotide sequences from this sample produce the same CDR3. This chain links TRBV7-9 with TRBJ1-2; D is perhaps TRBD1 (5 bases). In germline, CDR1 is SEHNR, CDR2 FQNEAQ (reference sequence). This CDR3 comprises 11 residues. CDR3: CASSSRQGYTF. The part of the CDR3 DNA that was read is TGTGCCAGCAGCTCCAGACAGGGC.

This clone has a count of ten or more. CDR3 bases read: TGCAGTGCTAGGGGGTGGACAGGGGTGGAGACC. This encodes CSARGWTGVET. The entire CDR3 protein reads CSARGWTGVETQYF. The rearrangement joins TRBV20-1 to TRBJ2-5; TRBD1 matches 9 bases. The read comes to an end 3 residues before the CDR3 does, leaving the germline J gene to fill in the end. CDR3 size: 14 residues. Unmatched junction bases numbered 7, after V lost 3 bases and J lost 5 bases. CDR1 and CDR2 from the germline V gene are DFQATT and SNEGSKA (reference sequence).

This clone came up a few times. Sequencing ends 3 residues short of the CDR3 end; the germline J gene provides the rest. The chain is built from TRBV6-2 or TRBV6-3 and TRBJ2-2; D is possibly TRBD1 or TRBD2 (5 bases each). Per the germline V gene, CDR1 is MNHEY and CDR2 is SVGEGT. The length of the CDR3 is 11 residues. The sequenced CDR3 bases are TGTGCCAGCAGTCAGGGAGACAAG. It specifies CASSQGDK. The complete CDR3 protein is CASSQGDKLFF.

This clone was seen ten or more times. With the read ending 3 residues before the CDR3 end, the germline J gene is used to fill in that end. The chain links TRBV13 to TRBJ1-2, with D possibly TRBD1 on 6 matching bases. The CDR3 is 13 amino acids. Germline CDR1 is PRHDT and CDR2 is FYEKMQ (reference sequence). This chain's CDR3 is CASSLNRVNGYTF. Partial CDR3 DNA: TGTGCCAGCAGCTTAAACAGGGTCAACGGC.

This clone was picked up a small number of times. The read ends 3 residues before the CDR3 terminus; that terminus is restored from the germline J gene. The J gene is TRBJ2-5, the V gene TRBV23-1; 7 bases fit TRBD1. TRBV23-1 belongs to the ORF category, with a function that is uncertain. The CDR3 spans 15 residues. The ends lost 4 bases at V and 1 base at J; junction bases unmatched: 6. CDR3 residues: CASSLSDRTQETQYF. Incomplete CDR3 DNA: TGCGCCAGCAGTCTCTCGGACAGGACCCAAGAGACC.

The sample holds many counts of this clone. The DNA ends 3 residues before the CDR3 does, and the rest of the CDR3 is filled in from the germline J gene. This chain joins TRBV29-1 and TRBJ2-3, with 7 bases matching TRBD1. V shed 4 bases and J 2 bases; nucleotides not matched to a gene: 3. The CDR3 runs to 13 residues. The germline V gene has CDR1 SQVTM and CDR2 ANQGSEA. The CDR3 bases that were read are TGCAGCGTTGCGGGACAGAACACAGATACG. Its translation is CSVAGQNTDT. The whole CDR3 sequence reads CSVAGQNTDTQYF.

Details on this clone: The read falls 3 residues short of the CDR3 end, and the missing part is taken from the germline J gene. This chain links TRBV19 with TRBJ1-6; TRBD1 is a possible D gene (5 bases). The germline V and J ends were trimmed by 5 bases and 8 bases, with 13 bases remaining between them. This CDR3 is 14 amino acids long. Germline V gene sequence: CDR1 LNHDA, CDR2 SQIVND (reference sequence). The CDR3 spells CASSPGPGDSPLHF. The CDR3 bases that were read are TGTGCCAGTAGTCCGGGCCCGGGGGATTCACCC.

There are many counts of this clone. Coverage ceases 3 residues before the CDR3 finishes, and the germline J gene fills in the end. This CDR3 is also generated by other DNA sequences in the sample. The V call is TRBV18, the J call TRBJ1-1, with 7 bases identical to TRBD1. This CDR3 region has 14 residues. Germline CDR1 KGHSH, CDR2 LQKENI. J lost 1 base, V lost 3 bases, and 2 bases had no gene match. CDR3 bases read: TGTGCCAGCTCACCGGGACAGTCGAACACTGAA. This translates into CASSPGQSNTE. The complete CDR3 protein is CASSPGQSNTEAFF.

Remarks on this clone: The read stops 3 residues short of the end of the CDR3; the missing end is completed from the germline J gene. The J gene is TRBJ1-3, the V gene TRBV30; TRBD1 agrees at 8 bases. Trimming cost V 0 bases and J 8 bases; bases outside gene matches: 0. The CDR3 length is 12 residues. Germline CDR1 is GTSNPN and CDR2 is SVGIG (reference sequence). The DNA read from the CDR3 is TGTGCCTGGAGTGTACAGGGGGACACC. Translating gives CAWSVQGDT. The whole CDR3 protein reads CAWSVQGDTIYF.

This clone was detected ten times or more. The CDR3 goes on 3 residues after the read ends, and that part is filled in from the germline J gene. V usage is TRBV20-1 and J usage is TRBJ2-4; TRBD1 matches at 10 bases. CDR3 length: 14 residues. Germline CDR1 reads DFQATT; CDR2 reads SNEGSKA (reference sequence). V dropped 5 bases and J dropped 6; count of bases not matched to a gene: 7. The sequenced CDR3 bases are TGCAGTGCTCAATCGGACAGGGGGGGAAACATT. Translated: CSAQSDRGGNI. The full-length CDR3 reads as CSAQSDRGGNIQYF.

A remark on this clone: Read coverage stops 3 residues before the CDR3 terminus; the germline J gene supplies the remainder. The chain recombines TRBV6-2 or TRBV6-3 with TRBJ2-2; 8 bases line up with TRBD1. From germline, CDR1 is MNHEY and CDR2 SVGEGT. This CDR3 spans 15 amino acids. Trimming removed 2 bases from V and 3 bases from J; junction bases left unmatched: 2. CDR3 region: CASSYGQGHTGELFF. Partial CDR3 DNA: TGTGCCAGCAGTTACGGACAGGGACACACCGGGGAG.

This clone was picked up a small number of times. The observed sequence ends 3 residues before the CDR3 terminus, with the missing tail filled in from the germline J gene. The chain is built from TRBV7-2 and TRBJ1-1; D possibly corresponds to TRBD1 (5 bases). The germline V gene has CDR1 SGHTA and CDR2 FQGNSA. The CDR3 totals 12 residues. The sequenced part of the CDR3 DNA is TGTGCCAGCAGCTTAGTGGGGCAGGGA. It codes for CASSLVGQG. The full CDR3 protein reads CASSLVGQGAFF.